This T cell receptor (beta chain) is from a study of T cells in Graves' hyperthyroidism and ophthalmopathy. Germline CDR1 MGHRA, CDR2 YSYEKL. The junction had 13 bases not matched to a gene; V was cut back by 5 bases and J by 8 bases. The CDR3 covers 16 residues. PBMCs were sourced from roughly 9.3 ml fresh peripheral blood. Amplified TCR beta CDR3 regions came from RNA transcripts. The HTBI set primed first-round TCR CDR3 RT-PCR. TCRdb processed the multiplex PCR reads anew with MiXCR; each CDR3 protein has one entry. Among approximately 720,000 distinct CDR3 sequences listed, around 20% were seen once.

The gene calls are TRBV4-1 and TRBJ2-1; 9 bases are shared with TRBD2. What was sequenced was blood. The TCR sequence derives from a woman in her forties or fifties with Graves' hyperthyroidism that later progressed to Graves' ophthalmopathy. In DNA, the CDR3 is TGCGCCAGCAGCATACCGGCCGGGACTAGCACCGATGAGCAGTTCTTC. Translating it yields CASSIPAGTSTDEQFF.